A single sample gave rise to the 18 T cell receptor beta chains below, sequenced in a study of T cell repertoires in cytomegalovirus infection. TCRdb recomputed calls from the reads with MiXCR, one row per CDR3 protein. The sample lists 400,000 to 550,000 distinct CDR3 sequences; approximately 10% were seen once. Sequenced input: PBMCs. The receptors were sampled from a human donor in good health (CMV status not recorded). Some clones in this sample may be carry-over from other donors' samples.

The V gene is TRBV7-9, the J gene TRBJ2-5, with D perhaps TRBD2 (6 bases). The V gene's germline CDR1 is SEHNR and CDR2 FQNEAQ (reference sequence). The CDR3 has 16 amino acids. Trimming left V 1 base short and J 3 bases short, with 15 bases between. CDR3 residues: CASSLVRGSSKETQYF. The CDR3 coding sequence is TGTGCCAGCAGCTTAGTGCGGGGATCAAGCAAAGAGACCCAGTACTTC.

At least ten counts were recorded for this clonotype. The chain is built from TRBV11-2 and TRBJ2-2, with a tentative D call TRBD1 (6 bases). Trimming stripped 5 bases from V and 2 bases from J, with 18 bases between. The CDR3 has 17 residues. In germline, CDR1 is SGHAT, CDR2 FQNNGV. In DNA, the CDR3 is TGTGCCAGCAGCCCCACTCTGGGACACGAAAACACCGGGGAGCTGTTTTTT. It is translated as CASSPTLGHENTGELFF.

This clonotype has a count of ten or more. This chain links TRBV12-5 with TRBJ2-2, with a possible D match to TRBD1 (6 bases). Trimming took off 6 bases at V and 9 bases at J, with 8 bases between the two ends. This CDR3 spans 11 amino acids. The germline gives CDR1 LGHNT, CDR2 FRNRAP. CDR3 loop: CASGDRWELFF. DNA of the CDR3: TGTGCTAGTGGCGACAGGTGGGAGCTGTTTTTT.

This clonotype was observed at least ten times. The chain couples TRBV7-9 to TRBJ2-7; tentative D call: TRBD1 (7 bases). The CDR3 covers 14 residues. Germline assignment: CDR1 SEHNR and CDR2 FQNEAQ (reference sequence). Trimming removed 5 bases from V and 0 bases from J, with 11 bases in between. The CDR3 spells CASSGGTASYEQYF. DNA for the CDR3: TGTGCCAGCAGCGGGGGGACAGCCTCCTACGAGCAGTACTTC.

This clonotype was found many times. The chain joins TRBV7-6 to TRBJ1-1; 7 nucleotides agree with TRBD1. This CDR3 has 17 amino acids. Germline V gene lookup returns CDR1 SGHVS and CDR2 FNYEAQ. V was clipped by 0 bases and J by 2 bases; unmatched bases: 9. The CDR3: CASSLAPSGTANTEAFF. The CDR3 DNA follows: TGTGCCAGCAGCTTAGCCCCATCCGGGACAGCAAACACTGAAGCTTTCTTT.

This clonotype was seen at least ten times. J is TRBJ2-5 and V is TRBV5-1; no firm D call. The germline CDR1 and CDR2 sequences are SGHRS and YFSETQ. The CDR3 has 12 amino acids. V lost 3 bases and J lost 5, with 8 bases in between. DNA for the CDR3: TGCGCCAGCAGCTCGGCGATGGAGACCCAGTACTTC. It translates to CASSSAMETQYF.

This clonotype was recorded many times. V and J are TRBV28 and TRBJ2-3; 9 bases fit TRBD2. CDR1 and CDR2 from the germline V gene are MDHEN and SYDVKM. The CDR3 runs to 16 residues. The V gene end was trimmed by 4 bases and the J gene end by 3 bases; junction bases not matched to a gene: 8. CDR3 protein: CASSSPSGKGTDTQYF. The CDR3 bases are TGTGCCAGCAGTTCCCCTAGCGGGAAGGGGACAGATACGCAGTATTTT.

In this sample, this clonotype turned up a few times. CDR3 sequence (DNA): TGCAGCGTTGAAGGTAGAGCCTACACTGAAGCTTTCTTT. Protein product: CSVEGRAYTEAFF. This chain uses TRBV29-1 with TRBJ1-1; D not resolved. The CDR3 is 13 amino acids. Germline V lookup: CDR1 SQVTM, CDR2 ANQGSEA. V lost 1 base and J 3 bases, leaving 9 bases between the germline ends.

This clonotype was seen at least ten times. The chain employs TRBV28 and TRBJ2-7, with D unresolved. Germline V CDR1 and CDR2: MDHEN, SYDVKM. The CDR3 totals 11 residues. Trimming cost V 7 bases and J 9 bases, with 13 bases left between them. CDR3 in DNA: TGTGCCAGCAAATCGACCAACGGGCAGTACTTC. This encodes CASKSTNGQYF.

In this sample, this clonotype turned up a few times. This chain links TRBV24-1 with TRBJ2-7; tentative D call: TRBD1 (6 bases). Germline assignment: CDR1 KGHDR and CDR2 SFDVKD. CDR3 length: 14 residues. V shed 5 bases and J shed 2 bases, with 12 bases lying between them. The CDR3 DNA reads TGTGCCACCAGTGCGTGGACAGCAACCTACGAGCAGTACTTC. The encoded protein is CATSAWTATYEQYF.

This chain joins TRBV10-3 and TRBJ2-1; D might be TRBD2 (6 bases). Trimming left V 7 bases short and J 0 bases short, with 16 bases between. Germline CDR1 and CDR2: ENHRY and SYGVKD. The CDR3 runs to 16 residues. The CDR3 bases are TGTGCCATCATGCCGGGACTTGAGAGCTCCTACAATGAGCAGTTCTTC. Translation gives CAIMPGLESSYNEQFF.

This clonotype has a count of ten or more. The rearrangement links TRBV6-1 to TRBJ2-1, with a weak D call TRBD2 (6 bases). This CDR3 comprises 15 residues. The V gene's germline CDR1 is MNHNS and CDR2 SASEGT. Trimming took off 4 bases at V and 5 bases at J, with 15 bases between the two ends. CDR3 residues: CASSAPDWGDNEQFF. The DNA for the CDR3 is TGTGCCAGCAGTGCGCCGGACTGGGGGGACAATGAGCAGTTCTTC.

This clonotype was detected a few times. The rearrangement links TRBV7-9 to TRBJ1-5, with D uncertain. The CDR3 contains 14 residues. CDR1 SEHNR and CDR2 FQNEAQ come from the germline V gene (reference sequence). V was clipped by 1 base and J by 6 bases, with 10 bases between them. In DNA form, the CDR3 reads TGTGCCAGCAGCTTAGACGGTGGACCTCAGCCCCAGCATTTT. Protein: CASSLDGGPQPQHF.

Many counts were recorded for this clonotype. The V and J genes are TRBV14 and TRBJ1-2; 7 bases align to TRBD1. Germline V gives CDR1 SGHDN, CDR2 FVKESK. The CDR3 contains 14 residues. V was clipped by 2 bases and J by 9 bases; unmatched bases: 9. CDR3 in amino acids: CASSQLTGWSRYTF. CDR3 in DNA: TGTGCCAGCAGCCAACTGACAGGGTGGTCTCGCTACACCTTC.

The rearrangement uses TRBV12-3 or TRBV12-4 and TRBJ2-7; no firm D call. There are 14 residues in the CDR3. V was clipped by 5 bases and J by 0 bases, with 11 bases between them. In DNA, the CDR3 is TGTGCCAGCAGTCCCCGACGGAACTCCTACGAGCAGTACTTC. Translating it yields CASSPRRNSYEQYF.

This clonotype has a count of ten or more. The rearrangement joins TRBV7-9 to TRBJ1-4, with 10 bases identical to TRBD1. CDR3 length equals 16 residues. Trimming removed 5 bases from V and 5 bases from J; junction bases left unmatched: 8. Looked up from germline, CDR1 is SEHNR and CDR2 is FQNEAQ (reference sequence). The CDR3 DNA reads TGTGCCAGCAGCGCCTACTTGGGACAGGGGAATGAAAAACTGTTTTTT. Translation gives CASSAYLGQGNEKLFF.

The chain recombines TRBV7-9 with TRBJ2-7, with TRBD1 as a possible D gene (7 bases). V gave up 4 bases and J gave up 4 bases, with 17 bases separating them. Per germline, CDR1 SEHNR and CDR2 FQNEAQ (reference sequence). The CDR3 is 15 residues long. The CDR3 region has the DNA TGTGCCAGCAGCTCCTACAGGGGCCGGGGGTACGAGCAGTACTTC. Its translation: CASSSYRGRGYEQYF.

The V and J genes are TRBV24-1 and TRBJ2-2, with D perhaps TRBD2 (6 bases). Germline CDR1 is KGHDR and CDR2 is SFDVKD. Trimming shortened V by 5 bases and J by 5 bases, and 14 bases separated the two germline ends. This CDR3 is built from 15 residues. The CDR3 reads CATSGPEGGTGELFF. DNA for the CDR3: TGTGCCACCAGTGGGCCGGAGGGAGGAACCGGGGAGCTGTTTTTT.